These 9 T cell receptor beta chains were all obtained from the same sample, sequenced in a study of blood T cell repertoires in COVID-19. The table came from immunoSEQ multiplex PCR; TCRdb's copy has only in-frame clones and leaves some out. This table has 290,000 or so clones, around 87% appearing once. Specimen: peripheral blood. These receptors all come from a man younger than 30 with active or convalescent COVID-19.

The chain has TRBV10-2 and TRBJ2-5; 7 bases align to TRBD1. With V trimmed by 6 bases and J by 2 bases, 9 bases remained unmatched. The CDR3 has 15 amino acids. Germline CDR1 and CDR2: WSHSY and SAAADI. The CDR3 DNA reads as TGCGCCAGCAGGGAGACAGGGTTCGCACAAGAGACCCAGTACTTC. Its translation is CASRETGFAQETQYF.

This chain uses TRBV15 with TRBJ1-2; 9 bases are shared with TRBD1. Germline CDR1 LNHNV, CDR2 YYDKDF (reference sequence). The CDR3 is made up of 15 amino acids. V shed 0 bases, J shed 6 bases, and the junction held 5 bases outside the gene matches. The CDR3 is CATSRDLGTGNGYTF. The CDR3 DNA reads TGTGCCACCAGCAGAGATTTAGGGACAGGGAATGGCTACACCTTC.

The chain joins TRBV19 to TRBJ2-7, with 9 bases identical to TRBD1. V lost 3 bases and J lost 2; bases outside the gene matches: 5. CDR1 is LNHDA and CDR2 is SQIVND in the germline V gene (reference sequence). The CDR3 runs 15 residues. The CDR3 coding sequence is TGTGCCAGTAGTATTTCGGGACAGGGAACCTACGAGCAGTACTTC. Its protein product is CASSISGQGTYEQYF.

The genes are TRBV9 and TRBJ2-3, with 8 positions matching TRBD1. Trimming at V came to 3 bases and at J to 5 bases, leaving 5 bases not matched to a gene. CDR1 and CDR2 from the germline V gene are SGDLS and YYNGEE. The CDR3 spans 14 residues. The CDR3 DNA follows: TGTGCCAGCAGCGGGATCGACAGGGGAGATACGCAGTATTTT. It is translated as CASSGIDRGDTQYF.

The rearrangement uses TRBV12-5 and TRBJ1-2; D gene ambiguous. Germline V gene lookup returns CDR1 LGHNT and CDR2 FRNRAP. The CDR3 extends over 15 amino acids. Deletions cut 6 bases from V and 5 bases from J, with 19 bases between. CDR3 amino acids: CASGDSQSVGYGYTF. CDR3 nucleotide sequence: TGTGCTAGTGGGGACTCCCAGAGTGTAGGGTATGGCTACACCTTC.

The rearrangement links TRBV5-5 to TRBJ2-3, with TRBD1 matching over 7 bases. The CDR3 contains 15 residues. CDR1 and CDR2 from the germline V gene are SGHKS and YYEKEE (reference sequence). Trimming at V came to 2 bases and at J to 2 bases, leaving 5 bases not matched to a gene. CDR3 DNA: TGTGCCAGCAGCTTCAGGGGGTGGTTCACAGATACGCAGTATTTT. Translating gives CASSFRGWFTDTQYF.

The CDR3, as DNA: TGTGCCAGCAGTGAGGTCACTCAAGGCGCCGGGGAGCTGTTTTTT. It is translated as CASSEVTQGAGELFF. This chain links TRBV6-6 with TRBJ2-2; the D is unclear. V was shortened by 5 bases and J by 6 bases, with 16 bases between the two germline ends. Germline V gene data show CDR1 as MNHNY and CDR2 as SVGAGI (reference sequence). This CDR3 has 15 residues.

This chain links TRBV2 with TRBJ1-5; a possible D gene is TRBD1 (5 bases). The CDR3 has 14 residues. Germline CDR1 and CDR2: SNHLY and FYNNEI. V was pared by 6 bases and J by 5 bases, with 14 bases between. CDR3 amino acids: CASRGKGLDQPQHF. The CDR3 nucleotides are TGTGCCAGCAGGGGAAAGGGGTTGGATCAGCCCCAGCATTTT.

The rearrangement links TRBV19 to TRBJ1-5, with 7 nucleotides matching TRBD1. Trimming cost V 3 bases and J 1 base; bases outside gene matches: 6. There are 16 residues in the CDR3. The V gene's germline CDR1 is LNHDA and CDR2 SQIVND (reference sequence). As DNA, the CDR3 is TGTGCCAGTAGTATCTACGGGACAGTGAGCAATCAGCCCCAGCATTTT. Translation gives CASSIYGTVSNQPQHF.